This TCR beta chain was sequenced for a study of shared clonotypes between healthy human individuals. The CDR3 runs to 15 residues. The V gene lost 3 bases and the J gene lost 5 bases, with 14 bases spanning the gap. Germline CDR1 and CDR2: SGHRS and YFSETQ. Profiled with immunoSEQ multiplex PCR; TCRdb holds only in-frame clones, not every one. This table holds some 2.4 million clones, 93% found once. Sequencing was performed on naive CD4+ T cells from PBMCs. Sample subset: CD45RA+ positively selected. The chain couples TRBV5-1 to TRBJ2-2; TRBD2 might be the D (6 bases). This clonotype originated in a man aged 18 to 29 in good health. Some clones in this sample may be carry-over from other donors' samples. The CDR3 region is CASSSSGGVTGELFF. CDR3 DNA sequence: TGCGCCAGCAGCTCGTCGGGCGGGGTAACCGGGGAGCTGTTTTTT.